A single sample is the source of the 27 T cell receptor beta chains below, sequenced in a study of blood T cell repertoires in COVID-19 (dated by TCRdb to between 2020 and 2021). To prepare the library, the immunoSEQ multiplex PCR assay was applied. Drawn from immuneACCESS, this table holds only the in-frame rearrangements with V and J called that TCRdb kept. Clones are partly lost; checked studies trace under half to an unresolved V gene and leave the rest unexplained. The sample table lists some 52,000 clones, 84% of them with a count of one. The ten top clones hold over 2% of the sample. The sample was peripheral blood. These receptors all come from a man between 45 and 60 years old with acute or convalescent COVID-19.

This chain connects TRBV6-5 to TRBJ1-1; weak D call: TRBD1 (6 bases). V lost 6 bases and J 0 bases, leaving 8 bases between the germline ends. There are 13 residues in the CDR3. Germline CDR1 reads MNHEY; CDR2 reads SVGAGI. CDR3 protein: CASSRGLNTEAFF. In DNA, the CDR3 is TGTGCCAGCAGCAGGGGATTGAACACTGAAGCTTTCTTT.

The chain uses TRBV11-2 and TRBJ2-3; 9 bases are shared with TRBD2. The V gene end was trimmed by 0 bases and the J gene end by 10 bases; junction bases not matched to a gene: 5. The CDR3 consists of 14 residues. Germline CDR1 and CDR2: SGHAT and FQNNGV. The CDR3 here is CASSLDRTSEAQYF. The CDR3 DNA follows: TGTGCCAGCAGCTTAGATCGGACTAGCGAGGCGCAGTATTTT.

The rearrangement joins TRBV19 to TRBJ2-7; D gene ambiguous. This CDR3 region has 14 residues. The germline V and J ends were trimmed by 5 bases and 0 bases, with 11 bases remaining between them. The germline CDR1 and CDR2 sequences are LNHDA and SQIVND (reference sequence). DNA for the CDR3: TGTGCCAGTAGTCCTCTGGGCAACTCCTACGAGCAGTACTTC. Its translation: CASSPLGNSYEQYF.

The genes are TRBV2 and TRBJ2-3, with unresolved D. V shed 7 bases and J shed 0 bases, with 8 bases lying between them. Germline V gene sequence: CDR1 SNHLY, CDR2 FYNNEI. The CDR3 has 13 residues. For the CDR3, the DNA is TGTGCCAGCATCGCCGGTAGCACAGATACGCAGTATTTT. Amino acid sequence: CASIAGSTDTQYF.

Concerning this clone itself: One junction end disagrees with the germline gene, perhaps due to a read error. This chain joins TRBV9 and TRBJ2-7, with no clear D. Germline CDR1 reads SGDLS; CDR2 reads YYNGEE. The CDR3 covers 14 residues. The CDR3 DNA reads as TGTGTCAGCAGCACCACCCCTGGCAGCTACGAGCAGTACTTC. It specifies CVSSTTPGSYEQYF.

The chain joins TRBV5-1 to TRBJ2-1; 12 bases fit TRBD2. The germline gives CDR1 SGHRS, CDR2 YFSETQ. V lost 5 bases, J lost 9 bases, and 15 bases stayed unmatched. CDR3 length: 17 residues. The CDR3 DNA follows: TGCGCCAGCAGTTTAGTTCTAGCGGGGGGGCTCGGCGCTGAGCAGTTCTTC. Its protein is CASSLVLAGGLGAEQFF. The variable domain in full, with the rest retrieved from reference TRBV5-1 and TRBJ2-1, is KAGVTQTPRYLIKTRGQQVTLSCSPISGHRSVSWYQQTPGQGLQFLFEYFSETQRNKGNFPGRFSGRQFSNSRSEMNVSTLELGDSALYLCASSLVLAGGLGAEQFFGPGTRLTVL.

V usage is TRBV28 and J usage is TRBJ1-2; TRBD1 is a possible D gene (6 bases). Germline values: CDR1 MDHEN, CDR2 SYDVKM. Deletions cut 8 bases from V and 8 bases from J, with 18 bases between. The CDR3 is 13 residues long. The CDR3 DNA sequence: TGTGCCAGCGCTTCTCCGGGGGGGGCCGGCTACACCTTC. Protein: CASASPGGAGYTF.

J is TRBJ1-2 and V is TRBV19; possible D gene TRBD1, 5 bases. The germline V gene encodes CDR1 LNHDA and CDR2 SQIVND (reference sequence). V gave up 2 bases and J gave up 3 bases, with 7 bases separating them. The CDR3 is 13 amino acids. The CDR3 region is CASSIPTDYGYTF. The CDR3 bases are TGTGCCAGTAGTATACCGACAGACTATGGCTACACCTTC.

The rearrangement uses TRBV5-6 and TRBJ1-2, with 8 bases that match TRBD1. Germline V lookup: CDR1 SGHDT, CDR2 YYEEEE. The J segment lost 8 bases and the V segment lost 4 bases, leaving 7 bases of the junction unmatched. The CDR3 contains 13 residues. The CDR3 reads CASSPDRARGYTF. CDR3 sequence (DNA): TGTGCCAGCAGCCCGGACAGGGCCCGAGGCTACACCTTC.

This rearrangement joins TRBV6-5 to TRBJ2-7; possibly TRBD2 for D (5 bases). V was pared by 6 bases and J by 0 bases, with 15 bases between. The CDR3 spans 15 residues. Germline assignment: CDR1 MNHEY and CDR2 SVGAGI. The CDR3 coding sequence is TGTGCCAGCAGCCTAAACGTAGGGAGCTCCTACGAGCAGTACTTC. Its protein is CASSLNVGSSYEQYF.

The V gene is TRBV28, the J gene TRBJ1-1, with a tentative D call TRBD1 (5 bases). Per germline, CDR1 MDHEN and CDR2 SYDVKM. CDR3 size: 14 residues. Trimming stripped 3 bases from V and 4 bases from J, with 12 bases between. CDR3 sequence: CASSLGRDGTEAFF. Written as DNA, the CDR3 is TGTGCCAGCAGTTTGGGCAGGGATGGCACTGAAGCTTTCTTT.

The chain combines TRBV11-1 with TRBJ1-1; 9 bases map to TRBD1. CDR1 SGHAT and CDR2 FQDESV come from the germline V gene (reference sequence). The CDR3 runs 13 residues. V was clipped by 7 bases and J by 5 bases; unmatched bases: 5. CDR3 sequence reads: CASTRTGETEAFF. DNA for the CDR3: TGTGCCAGCACCCGGACAGGGGAGACTGAAGCTTTCTTT.

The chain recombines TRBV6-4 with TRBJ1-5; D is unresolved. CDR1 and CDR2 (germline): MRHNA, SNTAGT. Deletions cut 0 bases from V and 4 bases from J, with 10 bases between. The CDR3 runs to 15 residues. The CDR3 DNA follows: TGTGCCAGCAGTGACTCGAGCCAGGAAAATCAGCCCCAGCATTTT. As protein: CASSDSSQENQPQHF.

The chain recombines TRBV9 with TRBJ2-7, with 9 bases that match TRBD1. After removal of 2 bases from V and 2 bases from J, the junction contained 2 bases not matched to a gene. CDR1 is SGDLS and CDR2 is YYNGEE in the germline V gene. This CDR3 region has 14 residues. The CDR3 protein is CASSVGQGTYEQYF. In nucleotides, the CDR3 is TGTGCCAGCAGCGTTGGACAGGGGACCTACGAGCAGTACTTC.

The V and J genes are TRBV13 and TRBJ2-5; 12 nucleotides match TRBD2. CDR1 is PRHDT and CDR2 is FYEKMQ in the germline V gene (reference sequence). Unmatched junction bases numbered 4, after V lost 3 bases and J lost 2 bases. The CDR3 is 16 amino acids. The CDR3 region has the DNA TGTGCCAGCAGCTTCCGACTAGCGGGAGTTCAAGAGACCCAGTACTTC. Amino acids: CASSFRLAGVQETQYF.

The CDR3 loop reads CASSMSVSQETQYF. CDR3 DNA: TGTGCCAGTAGTATGTCCGTCAGCCAAGAGACCCAGTACTTC. This rearrangement joins TRBV19 to TRBJ2-5; D not resolved. This CDR3 is 14 amino acids long. V was cut by 3 bases and J by 1 base, with 9 bases left in between. Germline assignment: CDR1 LNHDA and CDR2 SQIVND (reference sequence).

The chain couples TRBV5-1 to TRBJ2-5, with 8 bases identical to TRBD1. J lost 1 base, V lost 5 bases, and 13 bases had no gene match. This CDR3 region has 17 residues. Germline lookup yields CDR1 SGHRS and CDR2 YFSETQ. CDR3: CASRRSRDRTIQETQYF. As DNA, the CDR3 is TGCGCCAGCAGACGTTCCCGGGACAGGACCATCCAAGAGACCCAGTACTTC.

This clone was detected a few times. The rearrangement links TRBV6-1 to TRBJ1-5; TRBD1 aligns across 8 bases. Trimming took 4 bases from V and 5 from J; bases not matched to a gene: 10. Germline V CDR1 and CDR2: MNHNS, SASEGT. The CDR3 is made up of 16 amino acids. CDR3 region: CASSGAYSTGDQPQHF. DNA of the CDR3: TGTGCCAGCAGTGGGGCTTATTCGACAGGGGATCAGCCCCAGCATTTT.

CDR3 bases: TGTGCCTGGAGCCGCGGAGACACTGAAGCTTTCTTT. Its translation is CAWSRGDTEAFF. The chain employs TRBV30 and TRBJ1-1; the D is unclear. Germline V gene lookup returns CDR1 GTSNPN and CDR2 SVGIG (reference sequence). The CDR3 runs 12 residues. The V end was cut by 3 bases, the J end by 3 bases, with 8 bases between.

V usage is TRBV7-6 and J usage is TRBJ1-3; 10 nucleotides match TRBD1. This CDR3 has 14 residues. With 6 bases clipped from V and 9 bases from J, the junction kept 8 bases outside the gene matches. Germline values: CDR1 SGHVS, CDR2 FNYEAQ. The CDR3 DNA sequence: TGTGCCAGCAGATTGACAGGGGGCGAGGGCACCATATATTTT. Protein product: CASRLTGGEGTIYF.

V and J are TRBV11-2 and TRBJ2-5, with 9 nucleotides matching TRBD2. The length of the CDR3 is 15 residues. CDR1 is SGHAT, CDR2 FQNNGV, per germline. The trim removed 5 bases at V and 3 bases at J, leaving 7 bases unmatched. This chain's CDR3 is CASSPNSGGKETQYF. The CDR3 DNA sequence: TGTGCCAGCAGCCCTAATAGCGGGGGAAAAGAGACCCAGTACTTC.

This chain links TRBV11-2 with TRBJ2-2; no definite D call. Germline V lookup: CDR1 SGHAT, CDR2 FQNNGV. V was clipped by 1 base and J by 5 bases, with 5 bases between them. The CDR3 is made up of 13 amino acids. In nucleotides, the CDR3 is TGTGCCAGCAGCTTAGGGGCGACCGGGGAGCTGTTTTTT. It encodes CASSLGATGELFF.

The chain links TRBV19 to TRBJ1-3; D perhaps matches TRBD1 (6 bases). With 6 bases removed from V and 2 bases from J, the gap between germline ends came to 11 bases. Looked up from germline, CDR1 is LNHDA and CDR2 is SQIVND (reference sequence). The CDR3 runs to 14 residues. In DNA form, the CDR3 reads TGTGCCAGTAGGGCCGGGACAACTGGAAACACCATATATTTT. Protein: CASRAGTTGNTIYF.

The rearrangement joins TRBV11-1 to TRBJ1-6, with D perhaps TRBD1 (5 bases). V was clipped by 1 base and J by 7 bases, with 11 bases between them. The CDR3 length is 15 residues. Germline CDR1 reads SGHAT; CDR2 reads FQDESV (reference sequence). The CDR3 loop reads CASSLEDSSNSPLHF. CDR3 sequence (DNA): TGTGCCAGCAGCTTAGAAGACAGCTCCAATTCACCCCTCCACTTT.

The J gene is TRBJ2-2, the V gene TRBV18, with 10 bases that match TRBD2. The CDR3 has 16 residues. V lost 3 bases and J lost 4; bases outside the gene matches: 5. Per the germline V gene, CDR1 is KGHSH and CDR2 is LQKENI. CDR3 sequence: CASSPSWTSGTGELFF. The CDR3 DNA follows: TGTGCCAGCTCACCTTCCTGGACTAGCGGCACCGGGGAGCTGTTTTTT.

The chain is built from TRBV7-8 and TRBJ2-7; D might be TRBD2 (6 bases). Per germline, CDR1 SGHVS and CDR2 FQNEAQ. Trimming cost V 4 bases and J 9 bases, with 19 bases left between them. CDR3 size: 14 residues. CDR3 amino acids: CASSSLPMGGWQYF. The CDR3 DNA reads TGTGCCAGCAGCTCTTTGCCGATGGGGGGTTGGCAGTACTTC.

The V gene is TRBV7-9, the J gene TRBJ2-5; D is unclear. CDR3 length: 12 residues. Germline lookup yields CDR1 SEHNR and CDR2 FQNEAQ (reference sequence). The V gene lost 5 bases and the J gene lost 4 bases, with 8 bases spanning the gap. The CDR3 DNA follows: TGTGCCAGCAGCACCACAAGAGAGACCCAGTACTTC. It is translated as CASSTTRETQYF.